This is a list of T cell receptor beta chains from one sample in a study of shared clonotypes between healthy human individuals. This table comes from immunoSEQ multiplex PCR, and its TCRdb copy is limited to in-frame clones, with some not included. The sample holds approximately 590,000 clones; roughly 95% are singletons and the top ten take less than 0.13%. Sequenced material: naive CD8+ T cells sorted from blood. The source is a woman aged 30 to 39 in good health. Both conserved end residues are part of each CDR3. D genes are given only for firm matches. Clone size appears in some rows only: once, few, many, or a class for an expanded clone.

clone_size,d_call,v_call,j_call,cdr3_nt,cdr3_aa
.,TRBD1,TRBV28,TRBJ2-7,TGTGCCAGCAGTTTTTTGATTTTAGGGACAGGGAGACATGACGAGCAGTACTTC,CASSFLILGTGRHDEQYF
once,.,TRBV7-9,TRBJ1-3,TGTGCCAGCATGGCGCCTCTGAGCTCTGGAAACACCATATATTTT,CASMAPLSSGNTIYF
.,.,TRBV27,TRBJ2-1,TGTGCCAGCAGCCCAACGACGACGGGCAATGAGCAGTTCTTC,CASSPTTTGNEQFF
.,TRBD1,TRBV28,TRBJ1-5,TGTGCCAGCAGCTCCGACAGGGGAAAACAGCCCCAGCATTTT,CASSSDRGKQPQHF
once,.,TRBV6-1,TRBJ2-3,TGTGCCAGCACAAAACAGGGTTTTAGCACAGATACGCAGTATTTT,CASTKQGFSTDTQYF
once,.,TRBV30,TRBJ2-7,TGTGCCTGGAGTGTCTTGGACGAGCAGTACTTC,CAWSVLDEQYF
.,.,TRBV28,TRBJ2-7,TGTGCCAGCAGTCCCGAAACCTACGAGCAGTACTTC,CASSPETYEQYF
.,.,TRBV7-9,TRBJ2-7,TGTGCCAGCAGCCGAACGGGGGAAACCTACGAGCAGTACTTC,CASSRTGETYEQYF
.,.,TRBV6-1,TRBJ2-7,TGTGCCAGCAGTGAAGTACAAACCTACGAGCAGTACTTC,CASSEVQTYEQYF
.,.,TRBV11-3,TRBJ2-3,TGTGCCAGCAGCTTAGATGGAGATACGCAGTATTTT,CASSLDGDTQYF
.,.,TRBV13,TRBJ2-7,TGTGCCAGCAGGTATGGAGCTTCCTACGAGCAGTACTTC,CASRYGASYEQYF
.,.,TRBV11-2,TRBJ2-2,TGTGCCAGCAGCAACCGGTGGACAGGGAGGGACGGGGAGCTGTTTTTT,CASSNRWTGRDGELFF
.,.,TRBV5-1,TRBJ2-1,TGCGCCAGCAGCTTAACATTCCATGAGCAGTTCTTC,CASSLTFHEQFF
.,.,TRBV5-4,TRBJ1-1,TGTGCCAGCAGCGACGGACACCTCGAAGCTTTCTTT,CASSDGHLEAFF
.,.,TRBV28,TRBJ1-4,TGTGCCAGCAGTCGGGAATTTGCTAATGAAAAACTGTTTTTT,CASSREFANEKLFF
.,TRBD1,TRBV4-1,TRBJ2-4,TGCGCCAGCAGCCAAGGGACAGGTCTAAACATTCAGTACTTC,CASSQGTGLNIQYF
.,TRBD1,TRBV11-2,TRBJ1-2,TGTGCCAGCAGCCCAACAGGGGACGGCTACACCTTC,CASSPTGDGYTF
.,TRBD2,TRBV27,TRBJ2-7,TGTGCCAGCAGTCAGACTAGCGGGACCTACGAGCAGTACTTC,CASSQTSGTYEQYF
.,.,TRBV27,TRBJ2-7,TGTGCCAGCAGTTTAGGGGCTGGGGGCTACGAGCAGTACTTC,CASSLGAGGYEQYF
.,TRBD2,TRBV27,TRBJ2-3,TGTGCCAGCAGTCAAATACTAGCGGGAGGGCCAAACACAGATACGCAGTATTTT,CASSQILAGGPNTDTQYF
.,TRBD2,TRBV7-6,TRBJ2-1,TGTGCCAGCAGCTTCGGGCTAGCGGCCTACAATGAGCAGTTCTTC,CASSFGLAAYNEQFF
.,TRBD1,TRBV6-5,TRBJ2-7,TGTGCCAGCAGTCCACAGGGGTCCGGCGAGCAGTACTTC,CASSPQGSGEQYF
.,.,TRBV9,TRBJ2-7,TGTGCCAGCAGCGTAGGTGGGGGGACCGAGCAGTACTTC,CASSVGGGTEQYF
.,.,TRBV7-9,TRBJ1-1,TGTGCCAGCAGCTTGTCATTGCTTGAAGCTTTCTTT,CASSLSLLEAFF
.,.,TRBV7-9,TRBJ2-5,TGTGCCAGCAGCTTAGGTGAGGGGTCGGAGACCCAGTACTTC,CASSLGEGSETQYF
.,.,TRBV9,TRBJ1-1,TGTGCCAGCAGCGTAGGGGGAAGTGGTGAAGCTTTCTTT,CASSVGGSGEAFF
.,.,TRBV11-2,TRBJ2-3,TGTGCCAGCAGCTTAGGGGTCGGGGGCTCAGATACGCAGTATTTT,CASSLGVGGSDTQYF
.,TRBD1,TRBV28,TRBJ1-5,TGTGCCAGCAGCCGAAGCTGGACAGGGCGGAATCAGCCCCAGCATTTT,CASSRSWTGRNQPQHF
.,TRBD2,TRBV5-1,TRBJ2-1,TGCGCCAGCAGCCCGGAAGCTAGCGGACACCTTCTCGATGAGCAGTTCTTC,CASSPEASGHLLDEQFF
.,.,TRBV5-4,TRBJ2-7,TGTGCCAGCAGCTTGGCCGAACGGAAGAGCTACGAGCAGTACTTC,CASSLAERKSYEQYF
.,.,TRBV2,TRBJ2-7,TGTGCCAGCACCCCCGGACAGTACGATAGCTGGTACGAGCAGTACTTC,CASTPGQYDSWYEQYF
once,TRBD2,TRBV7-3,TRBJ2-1,TGTGCCAGCAGCTCCCCCGGGGGACTAGCGACCAATGAGCAGTTCTTC,CASSSPGGLATNEQFF
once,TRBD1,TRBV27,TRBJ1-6,TGTGCCAGCAGTGCAGGGGGTTCACCCCTCCACTTT,CASSAGGSPLHF
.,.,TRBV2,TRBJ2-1,TGTGCCAGCAGCCCCCTACCGAGCTCCTACAATGAGCAGTTCTTC,CASSPLPSSYNEQFF
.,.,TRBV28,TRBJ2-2,TGTGCCAGCAGTTTACAAAATCTGGCCGGGGAGCTGTTTTTT,CASSLQNLAGELFF
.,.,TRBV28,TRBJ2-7,TGTGCCAGCAGTTTTCTAGGGAGTGACTACGAGCAGTACTTC,CASSFLGSDYEQYF
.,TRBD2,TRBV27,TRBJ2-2,TGTGCCAGCAGTTCCCCCCCGGGGGAGGGCCCCGGGGAGCTGTTTTTT,CASSSPPGEGPGELFF
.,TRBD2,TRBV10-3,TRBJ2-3,TGTGCCATCAGACAAGACCTTCTAGCGGGAGTCTCAGATACGCAGTATTTT,CAIRQDLLAGVSDTQYF
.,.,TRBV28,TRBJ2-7,TGTGCCAGCAGTTTGAGAAGCTACGAGCAGTACTTC,CASSLRSYEQYF
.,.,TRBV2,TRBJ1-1,TGTGCCAGCATGAGTCGTACATTTGGCACTGAAGCTTTCTTT,CASMSRTFGTEAFF
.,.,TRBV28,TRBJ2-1,TGTGCCAGCGGGGGTGTACTCCGCAATGAGCAGTTCTTC,CASGGVLRNEQFF
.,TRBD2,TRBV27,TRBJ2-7,TGTGCCAGCAAAACCGGGACTAGCCCCTACGAGCAGTACTTC,CASKTGTSPYEQYF
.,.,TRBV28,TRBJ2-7,TGTGCCAGCAGTTTCGAACAGACCTACGAGCAGTACTTC,CASSFEQTYEQYF
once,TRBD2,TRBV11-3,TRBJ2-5,TGTGCCAGCAGCTTGCGGGGGGCGGAGACCCAGTACTTC,CASSLRGAETQYF
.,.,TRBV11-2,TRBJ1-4,TGTGCCAGCAGCCCCGCCGTCGGGGCTAATGAAAAACTGTTTTTT,CASSPAVGANEKLFF
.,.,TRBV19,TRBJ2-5,TGTGCCAGTACCCTCGGCAGGGACCAAGAGACCCAGTACTTC,CASTLGRDQETQYF
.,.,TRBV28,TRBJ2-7,TGTGCCAGCAGTCCCCGCGGCGGGACCCCCTACGAGCAGTACTTC,CASSPRGGTPYEQYF
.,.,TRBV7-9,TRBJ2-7,TGTGCCAGCAGCTACCCGGGCCGTGACCCCTACGAGCAGTACTTC,CASSYPGRDPYEQYF
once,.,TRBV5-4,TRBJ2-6,TGTGCCAGCAGCTTGGACAGATATGGGGCCAACGTCCTGACTTTC,CASSLDRYGANVLTF